The 30 T cell receptor beta chains given below trace back to one sample, sequenced in a study of cytomegalovirus exposure and HLA in healthy donors. 60 Vbeta and 13 Jbeta primers were used in PCR. Only in-frame clones appear in the TCRdb table, and some are missing; sequencing was by immunoSEQ multiplex PCR. The listing contains about 140,000 clones. Sample: PBMCs. Receptors originate from a male donor in good health and CMV-seronegative.

The rearrangement joins TRBV6-1 to TRBJ2-7; D may be TRBD1 (6 bases). CDR3 size: 13 residues. V lost 10 bases, J lost 2 bases, and 15 bases lay in between. Germline CDR1 is MNHNS and CDR2 is SASEGT. CDR3 protein: CAIPRDTAYEQYF. The CDR3 nucleotides read TGTGCCATCCCCCGGGACACTGCCTACGAGCAGTACTTC.

The gene calls are TRBV6-1 and TRBJ2-7, with TRBD2 as a possible D gene (6 bases). Trimming stripped 4 bases from V and 2 bases from J, with 9 bases between. The CDR3 consists of 13 residues. Germline CDR1 reads MNHNS; CDR2 reads SASEGT. CDR3 sequence reads: CASSAWEAYEQYF. Written as DNA, the CDR3 is TGTGCCAGCAGTGCATGGGAGGCCTACGAGCAGTACTTC.

In regard to this clone: One end of the junction varies from germline; a read error may be responsible. The V call is TRBV5-6, the J call TRBJ2-1, with 7 bases that match TRBD1. The germline V gene encodes CDR1 SGHDT and CDR2 YYEEEE. CDR3 length: 12 amino acids. The CDR3 sequence: CASSLAPTGIIF. The CDR3 DNA is TGTGCCAGCAGCTTGGCCCCGACAGGGATAATCTTC.

The J gene is TRBJ2-1, the V gene TRBV19; 9 bases are a match to TRBD1. The germline gives CDR1 LNHDA, CDR2 SQIVND (reference sequence). The CDR3 is 15 residues long. V was clipped by 6 bases and J by 4 bases; unmatched bases: 7. Here the CDR3 DNA reads TGTGCCAGTAGATTGCCGGGACAGGGTTACAATGAGCAGTTCTTC. Translation gives CASRLPGQGYNEQFF. The full variable domain, its missing parts supplied by reference TRBV19 and TRBJ2-1, is DGGITQSPKYLFRKEGQNVTLSCEQNLNHDAMYWYRQDPGQGLRLIYYSQIVNDFQKGDIAEGYSVSREKKESFPLTVTSAQKNPTAFYLCASRLPGQGYNEQFFGPGTRLTVL.

The chain employs TRBV6-1 and TRBJ1-1; D call uncertain. Looked up from germline, CDR1 is MNHNS and CDR2 is SASEGT. The CDR3 sequence is 15 residues long. Trimming took off 1 base at V and 2 bases at J, with 11 bases between the two ends. The CDR3 DNA follows: TGTGCCAGCAGTGAAGGGGGAGGCATAAACACTGAAGCTTTCTTT. As protein: CASSEGGGINTEAFF.

This sequence joins TRBV5-6 and TRBJ1-1; D remains unclear. V lost 0 bases and J 10 bases, leaving 7 bases between the germline ends. The germline V gene encodes CDR1 SGHDT and CDR2 YYEEEE. CDR3 length: 11 amino acids. The CDR3 reads CASSLGPSAFF. The CDR3 region has the DNA TGTGCCAGCAGCTTGGGTCCATCAGCTTTCTTT.

The genes are TRBV7-2 and TRBJ2-3, with D perhaps matching TRBD1 (7 bases). V lost 5 bases, J lost 2 bases, and 20 bases lay in between. The CDR3 length is 17 residues. CDR1 is SGHTA and CDR2 is FQGNSA in the germline V gene. The CDR3 protein is CASSLTTGRPLTDTQYF. In nucleotides, the CDR3 is TGTGCCAGCAGCCTAACGACAGGGAGGCCCCTCACAGATACGCAGTATTTT.

The J gene is TRBJ2-7, the V gene TRBV28; D is undetermined. V was clipped by 5 bases and J by 0 bases, with 11 bases between them. The CDR3 extends over 14 amino acids. Looked up from germline, CDR1 is MDHEN and CDR2 is SYDVKM. CDR3 nucleotide sequence: TGTGCCAGCAGTCTCGGCGGAAGCTCCTACGAGCAGTACTTC. Its protein is CASSLGGSSYEQYF.

The rearrangement uses TRBV7-9 and TRBJ2-3; no clear D gene. Germline V lookup: CDR1 SEHNR, CDR2 FQNEAQ (reference sequence). V gave up 1 base and J gave up 2 bases, with 4 bases separating them. This CDR3 region has 13 residues. CDR3 sequence: CASSLGLTDTQYF. The CDR3, as DNA: TGTGCCAGCAGCTTAGGGCTCACAGATACGCAGTATTTT.

The rearrangement uses TRBV30 and TRBJ2-1; 7 bases fit TRBD2. Germline V lookup: CDR1 GTSNPN, CDR2 SVGIG (reference sequence). After removal of 8 bases from V and 2 bases from J, the junction contained 3 bases not matched to a gene. There are 12 residues in the CDR3. Here the CDR3 reads CAGLVAYNEQFF. The CDR3 DNA follows: TGTGCCGGACTAGTCGCCTACAATGAGCAGTTCTTC.

The chain joins TRBV30 to TRBJ2-3, with D possibly matching TRBD2 (7 bases). The CDR3 extends over 15 amino acids. The germline V gene has CDR1 GTSNPN and CDR2 SVGIG (reference sequence). Trimming left V 2 bases short and J 2 bases short, with 14 bases between. The CDR3 nucleotides are TGTGCCTGGAGTTCCAGACGGGGGGCCACAGATACGCAGTATTTT. Translated, it gives CAWSSRRGATDTQYF. Complete variable domain (other parts from reference TRBV30 and TRBJ2-3): SQTIHQWPATLVQPVGSPLSLECTVEGTSNPNLYWYRQAAGRGLQLLFYSVGIGQISSEVPQNLSASRPQDRQFILSSKKLLLSDSGFYLCAWSSRRGATDTQYFGPGTRLTVL.

V usage is TRBV5-5 and J usage is TRBJ2-5, with 12 positions matching TRBD2. Germline CDR1 is SGHKS and CDR2 is YYEKEE (reference sequence). Losses at the gene ends were 3 bases for V and 5 bases for J; bases not matched to a gene: 2. The CDR3 extends over 14 amino acids. The CDR3 spells CASSSGLAGETQYF. The CDR3 bases are TGTGCCAGCAGCTCCGGACTAGCGGGGGAGACCCAGTACTTC.

The chain carries TRBV5-1 and TRBJ2-7; TRBD2 matches 9 bases. The CDR3 totals 13 residues. V lost 2 bases to trimming and J lost 3 bases; unmatched junction nucleotides: 0. The germline V gene has CDR1 SGHRS and CDR2 YFSETQ. CDR3 in DNA: TGCGCCAGCAGCTTACTAGCGGGCTACGAGCAGTACTTC. Translation: CASSLLAGYEQYF.

The chain has TRBV5-1 and TRBJ2-7; 10 positions match TRBD2. The CDR3 loop spans 14 amino acids. Per germline, CDR1 SGHRS and CDR2 YFSETQ. The V gene end was trimmed by 2 bases and the J gene end by 2 bases; junction bases not matched to a gene: 1. CDR3 bases: TGCGCCAGCAGCTTACTAGCGGGGACCTACGAGCAGTACTTC. Encoded protein: CASSLLAGTYEQYF.

The J gene is TRBJ1-5, the V gene TRBV7-9; no reliable D call. V lost 5 bases and J lost 7, with 12 bases in between. Germline-derived CDR1 and CDR2 are SEHNR and FQNEAQ (reference sequence). CDR3 length equals 13 residues. The CDR3 bases are TGTGCCAGCAGCCCGGGAGGGTCCCAGCCCCAGCATTTT. This translates into CASSPGGSQPQHF.

This sequence joins TRBV7-6 and TRBJ2-1; no reliable D call. Germline V CDR1 and CDR2: SGHVS, FNYEAQ. The length of the CDR3 is 14 residues. V lost 5 bases to trimming and J lost 2 bases, with 10 bases between them. Written as DNA, the CDR3 is TGTGCCAGCAGCCTAGACGGTCCCTACAATGAGCAGTTCTTC. This codes for CASSLDGPYNEQFF.

V usage is TRBV6-5 and J usage is TRBJ1-2; TRBD1 aligns across 9 bases. CDR3 length equals 16 residues. Trimming at V came to 2 bases and at J to 4 bases, leaving 8 bases not matched to a gene. Germline V lookup: CDR1 MNHEY, CDR2 SVGAGI. As DNA, the CDR3 is TGTGCCAGCAGTTACGGGGGTGGACAGGGGAGCTATGGCTACACCTTC. The encoded protein is CASSYGGGQGSYGYTF.

This sequence joins TRBV4-3 and TRBJ2-2, with a weak D call TRBD1 (7 bases). Germline CDR1 is LGHNA and CDR2 is YSLEER. There are 15 residues in the CDR3. Trimming removed 1 base from V and 9 bases from J, with 15 bases in between. CDR3 in DNA: TGCGCCAGCAGCCAAGCGGAGGGGGCTTCCAGGGAGCTGTTTTTT. It is translated as CASSQAEGASRELFF.

CDR3 DNA: TGTGCCACCAGCAGAGATTGGGCAGGGGGTCATGAGCAGTACTTC. Translating it yields CATSRDWAGGHEQYF. This chain uses TRBV15 with TRBJ2-7; 7 bases match TRBD1. The CDR3 consists of 15 residues. The germline V gene has CDR1 LNHNV and CDR2 YYDKDF (reference sequence). After removal of 0 bases from V and 7 bases from J, the junction contained 9 bases not matched to a gene.

The J gene is TRBJ2-2, the V gene TRBV30, with D possibly matching TRBD2 (5 bases). V was pared by 4 bases and J by 8 bases, with 20 bases between. Germline loops: CDR1 GTSNPN, CDR2 SVGIG (reference sequence). CDR3 length: 15 residues. The CDR3 DNA sequence: TGTGCCTGGAATCCCGGAAGCGGACCTGGGGGGGAGCTGTTTTTT. It yields the protein CAWNPGSGPGGELFF.

This rearrangement joins TRBV5-1 to TRBJ2-7, with 7 positions matching TRBD1. The CDR3 covers 15 residues. V was pared by 6 bases and J by 2 bases, with 11 bases of the junction left unmatched. CDR1 SGHRS and CDR2 YFSETQ come from the germline V gene. CDR3 in amino acids: CASTPTGTEAYEQYF. CDR3 DNA sequence: TGCGCCAGCACACCAACTGGGACAGAGGCCTACGAGCAGTACTTC.

The V call is TRBV30, the J call TRBJ1-1; a weak D match, TRBD1 (5 bases). CDR1 is GTSNPN and CDR2 is SVGIG in the germline V gene (reference sequence). This CDR3 comprises 13 residues. The V end was cut by 0 bases, the J end by 9 bases, with 14 bases between. The CDR3 DNA follows: TGTGCCTGGAGTGTACAAGGGGCGACCAAAGCTTTCTTT. It yields the protein CAWSVQGATKAFF.

The chain couples TRBV29-1 to TRBJ2-7; TRBD1 is a possible D gene (5 bases). Germline CDR1 is SQVTM and CDR2 is ANQGSEA. V lost 3 bases and J lost 0, with 9 bases in between. This CDR3 spans 13 amino acids. The CDR3 here is CSVESRDSYEQYF. The DNA for the CDR3 is TGCAGCGTTGAGTCCAGGGACTCCTACGAGCAGTACTTC.

V gene TRBV27 combines with J gene TRBJ2-7, with 8 positions matching TRBD2. CDR1 and CDR2 from the germline V gene are MNHEY and SMNVEV (reference sequence). J was trimmed by 2 bases and V by 2 bases; bases with no gene match: 11. This CDR3 region has 17 residues. CDR3 region: CASSLGGLEETAYEQYF. The CDR3 DNA is TGTGCCAGCAGTTTAGGGGGACTAGAAGAGACCGCCTACGAGCAGTACTTC.

The V call is TRBV18, the J call TRBJ2-5, with TRBD1 matching 8 bases. The CDR3 consists of 18 residues. Per the germline V gene, CDR1 is KGHSH and CDR2 is LQKENI. Trimming took 2 bases from V and 1 from J; bases not matched to a gene: 12. The CDR3 nucleotides are TGTGCCAGCTCACCATTGATGCGGACAGGGCCCACCCAAGAGACCCAGTACTTC. It codes for CASSPLMRTGPTQETQYF.

The gene calls are TRBV28 and TRBJ1-5; TRBD1 might be the D (5 bases). The V and J ends lost 2 bases and 1 base respectively, with 15 bases between them. The CDR3 has 17 residues. CDR1 and CDR2 (germline): MDHEN, SYDVKM. CDR3 sequence: CASSLVEGSESNQPQHF. CDR3 DNA sequence: TGTGCCAGCAGTTTAGTGGAGGGGAGTGAAAGCAATCAGCCCCAGCATTTT.

Here the CDR3 reads CAWTPGGPTDTQYF. The CDR3 DNA sequence: TGTGCCTGGACTCCGGGGGGGCCCACAGATACGCAGTATTTT. J is TRBJ2-3 and V is TRBV30, with TRBD2 matching 8 bases. CDR1 and CDR2 from the germline V gene are GTSNPN and SVGIG (reference sequence). The V segment lost 4 bases and the J segment 2 bases; nucleotides outside the gene matches: 5. The CDR3 consists of 14 residues.

The V call is TRBV6-5, the J call TRBJ1-2, with D maybe TRBD1 (5 bases). V lost 7 bases and J lost 8, with 20 bases in between. The V gene's germline CDR1 is MNHEY and CDR2 SVGAGI. CDR3 size: 14 residues. The CDR3 spells CASTPAPGSFGYTF. In DNA form, the CDR3 reads TGTGCCAGCACTCCAGCCCCAGGGTCGTTCGGCTACACCTTC.

This sequence joins TRBV7-8 and TRBJ2-5, with D possibly being TRBD1 (5 bases). Per the germline V gene, CDR1 is SGHVS and CDR2 is FQNEAQ. V lost 7 bases, J lost 1 base, and 16 bases lay in between. The CDR3 contains 15 residues. The CDR3 region is CASTPRVRGQETQYF. CDR3 in DNA: TGTGCCAGCACCCCCCGAGTAAGGGGCCAAGAGACCCAGTACTTC. Using reference TRBV7-8 and TRBJ2-5 for the parts outside the CDR3, the full variable domain is GAGVSQSPRYKVAKRGQDVALRCDPISGHVSLFWYQQALGQGPEFLTYFQNEAQLDKSGLPSDRFFAERPEGSVSTLKIQRTQQEDSAVYLCASTPRVRGQETQYFGPGTRLLVL.

The chain uses TRBV6-5 and TRBJ1-1, with D perhaps TRBD1 (5 bases). CDR1 MNHEY and CDR2 SVGAGI come from the germline V gene. The CDR3 is 13 residues long. V gave up 5 bases and J gave up 8 bases, with 15 bases separating them. The CDR3 coding sequence is TGTGCCAGCAGTGGACGGACCAGGGCGGAAGCTTTCTTT. Its translation is CASSGRTRAEAFF.